This is a list of T cell receptor beta chains from one sample in a study of blood T cells in healthy people across ages. MiXCR, run by TCRdb on the 5' RACE reads, gives a single entry per CDR3 protein. The profile shows 1.5 million to 2 million distinct CDR3 sequences, about 31% of them singletons. Material: blood. These receptors came from a woman aged 25-40 years in good health. CDR3s include the opening cysteine and the closing phenylalanine or tryptophan. The D gene is left open where the match is weak. Not all rows give a size; the values are once, few, many and, for expanded clones, a class.

size: few; D: .; V: TRBV20-1; length: 10; J: TRBJ2-7; DNA: TGCAGTGCTAGGAAGGACGAGCAGTACTTC; CDR3: CSARKDEQYF
size: .; D: .; V: TRBV7-3; length: 15; J: TRBJ1-2; DNA: TGTGCCAGCAGCCTGGGAGGAGGGACTAACTATGGCTACACCTTC; CDR3: CASSLGGGTNYGYTF
size: .; D: TRBD2; V: TRBV7-9; length: 20; J: TRBJ2-1; DNA: TGTGCCAGCAGCCCCACCTCAGGGACTAGCGGATTGAGCTCCTACAATGAGCAGTTCTTC; CDR3: CASSPTSGTSGLSSYNEQFF
size: .; D: TRBD1; V: TRBV12-3/TRBV12-4; length: 14; J: TRBJ1-2; DNA: TGTGCCAGCAGTATCGGGACAGGGCCGGCTGGCTACACCTTC; CDR3: CASSIGTGPAGYTF
size: .; D: TRBD1; V: TRBV25-1; length: 13; J: TRBJ1-1; DNA: TGTGCCAGCAGCCTCGTACAGGGGGCGAAAGCTTTCTTT; CDR3: CASSLVQGAKAFF
size: .; D: TRBD2; V: TRBV28; length: 14; J: TRBJ2-7; DNA: TGTGCCAGCAGTTTTGGGGGAGGGCAGAGGGAGCAGTACTTC; CDR3: CASSFGGGQREQYF
size: .; D: .; V: TRBV4-1; length: 15; J: TRBJ2-7; DNA: TGCGCCAGCAGCCAACGGGAGTCAGGCTCCTACGAGCAGTACTTC; CDR3: CASSQRESGSYEQYF
size: .; D: TRBD2; V: TRBV20-1; length: 14; J: TRBJ2-3; DNA: TGCAGTGCTAGAGTGGGACTAGCTCAGGCTACGCAGTATTTT; CDR3: CSARVGLAQATQYF
size: .; D: TRBD1; V: TRBV3-1; length: 14; J: TRBJ1-4; DNA: TGTGCCAGCAGCCTTCGGACAGGGCGTGAAAAACTGTTTTTT; CDR3: CASSLRTGREKLFF
size: .; D: TRBD1; V: TRBV5-1; length: 14; J: TRBJ2-7; DNA: TGCGCCAGCAGCTCCTTCGGGACAGGGGGCGAGCAGTACTTC; CDR3: CASSSFGTGGEQYF
size: few; D: .; V: TRBV12-3/TRBV12-4; length: 14; J: TRBJ2-6; DNA: TGTGCCAGCAGTTATCCTCCTGAGGCCAACGTCCTGACTTTC; CDR3: CASSYPPEANVLTF
size: .; D: TRBD2; V: TRBV5-1; length: 18; J: TRBJ2-3; DNA: TGCGCCAGCAGCGCAAAACCGGGGCTACATCGGGGGGCAGATACGCAGTATTTT; CDR3: CASSAKPGLHRGADTQYF
size: .; D: TRBD1; V: TRBV28; length: 17; J: TRBJ1-1; DNA: TGTGCCAGCAGTCTTCCGGCGGGACAGGGGCCGGTCACTGAAGCTTTCTTT; CDR3: CASSLPAGQGPVTEAFF
size: .; D: .; V: TRBV7-9; length: 15; J: TRBJ1-1; DNA: TGTGCCAGCAGCTTAGCGAATGGTGCGAACACTGAAGCTTTCTTT; CDR3: CASSLANGANTEAFF
size: .; D: .; V: TRBV7-9; length: 12; J: TRBJ2-5; DNA: TGTGCCAGCAGGGATCTAAGAGACACCCAGTACTTC; CDR3: CASRDLRDTQYF
size: many; D: .; V: TRBV27; length: 15; J: TRBJ1-5; DNA: TGTGCCAGCAGTTTCAGGGGAGGGAACAATCAGCCCCAGCATTTT; CDR3: CASSFRGGNNQPQHF
size: .; D: .; V: TRBV6-5; length: 17; J: TRBJ2-7; DNA: TGTGCCAGCAGTTACTCCCATCCCCACTCATCCCCCTACGAGCAGTACTTC; CDR3: CASSYSHPHSSPYEQYF
size: .; D: TRBD2; V: TRBV5-1; length: 17; J: TRBJ2-1; DNA: TGCGCCAGCAGCTTCGGAGCGGGAGACGTCACCTACAATGAGCAGTTCTTC; CDR3: CASSFGAGDVTYNEQFF
size: few; D: .; V: TRBV29-1; length: 14; J: TRBJ2-2; DNA: TGCAGCGTTGAAGGGGGAGTGGGTTCCGGGGAGCTGTTTTTT; CDR3: CSVEGGVGSGELFF
size: once; D: TRBD2; V: TRBV13; length: 17; J: TRBJ2-1; DNA: TGTGCCAGCAGCTCGCGGACTAGCGGGGGGGCCGGGGGTGAGCAGTTCTTC; CDR3: CASSSRTSGGAGGEQFF
size: .; D: .; V: TRBV7-8; length: 15; J: TRBJ2-6; DNA: TGTGCCAGCAGCCTGATGAACTCTGGGGCCAACGTCCTGACTTTC; CDR3: CASSLMNSGANVLTF
size: .; D: .; V: TRBV5-1; length: 13; J: TRBJ2-5; DNA: TGCGCCAGCAGCTCGGCAAGAGAAGAGACCCAGTACTTC; CDR3: CASSSAREETQYF
size: .; D: .; V: TRBV3-1; length: 16; J: TRBJ2-7; DNA: TGTGCCAGCAGCCAGGGGGCAGGGCCGCACTCCTACGAGCAGTACTTC; CDR3: CASSQGAGPHSYEQYF
size: .; D: TRBD2; V: TRBV7-3; length: 15; J: TRBJ2-1; DNA: TGTGCCAGCAGCTCCACAGCGGGGGTATACAATGAGCAGTTCTTC; CDR3: CASSSTAGVYNEQFF
size: few; D: .; V: TRBV3-1; length: 13; J: TRBJ2-5; DNA: TGTGCCAGCAGCCCCTCCAAGGGAGAGACCCAGTACTTC; CDR3: CASSPSKGETQYF
size: .; D: TRBD2; V: TRBV27; length: 14; J: TRBJ2-7; DNA: TGTGCCAGCAGTTACCCTAGCGGGGGCAACGAGCAGTACTTC; CDR3: CASSYPSGGNEQYF
size: few; D: TRBD2; V: TRBV20-1; length: 16; J: TRBJ2-1; DNA: TGCAGTGCTAGACTCCCCGGGCTAGCGGGGACCAATGAGCAGTTCTTC; CDR3: CSARLPGLAGTNEQFF
size: .; D: .; V: TRBV5-1; length: 18; J: TRBJ2-7; DNA: TGCGCCAGCAGCTTGGACAGACTTTCGGGGTACATGGGTTACGAGCAGTACTTC; CDR3: CASSLDRLSGYMGYEQYF
size: .; D: TRBD2; V: TRBV7-8; length: 15; J: TRBJ2-1; DNA: TGTGCCAGCAGCCGGGGGGCTAGCGGGAGTTATGAGCAGTTCTTC; CDR3: CASSRGASGSYEQFF
size: .; D: .; V: TRBV3-1; length: 17; J: TRBJ2-3; DNA: TGTGCCAGCAGCCAGGACCCTTGGGATAGCGAAACAGATACGCAGTATTTT; CDR3: CASSQDPWDSETDTQYF
size: .; D: TRBD2; V: TRBV15; length: 16; J: TRBJ2-3; DNA: TGTGCCACCAGCAGGAACGGACTAGCGGGAGGAGATACGCAGTATTTT; CDR3: CATSRNGLAGGDTQYF
size: .; D: .; V: TRBV3-1; length: 16; J: TRBJ2-5; DNA: TGTGCCAGCAGCCAGACAAGACAGGGAGGGGGAGAGACCCAGTACTTC; CDR3: CASSQTRQGGGETQYF
size: few; D: .; V: TRBV29-1; length: 16; J: TRBJ1-2; DNA: TGCAGCGTTGATCCTTCCTCCGGGGGCCGGAACTATGGCTACACCTTC; CDR3: CSVDPSSGGRNYGYTF
size: .; D: TRBD2; V: TRBV3-1; length: 16; J: TRBJ2-5; DNA: TGTGCCAGCAGCCAGGATGGACTAGCGCGGAGAGGGACCCAGTACTTC; CDR3: CASSQDGLARRGTQYF
size: few; D: .; V: TRBV27; length: 13; J: TRBJ1-2; DNA: TGTGCCAGCAGTTTCCGGGGACTCTATGGCTACACCTTC; CDR3: CASSFRGLYGYTF
size: few; D: TRBD1; V: TRBV7-9; length: 16; J: TRBJ2-1; DNA: TGTGCCAGCAGCTTTAAGACAGGGGGCGTTTACAATGAGCAGTTCTTC; CDR3: CASSFKTGGVYNEQFF
size: many; D: TRBD2; V: TRBV10-3; length: 15; J: TRBJ2-7; DNA: TGTGCCATCAGTGAGTCGGCGGGAGCGGCCTACGAGCAGTACTTC; CDR3: CAISESAGAAYEQYF
size: few; D: .; V: TRBV5-5; length: 16; J: TRBJ2-1; DNA: TGTGCCAGCAGCAACGGCAGGGTAGTAGCCCCTTCTGAGCAGTTCTTC; CDR3: CASSNGRVVAPSEQFF
size: few; D: .; V: TRBV15; length: 15; J: TRBJ1-6; DNA: TGTGCCACCAGCAGAGATATGGCAGGGGTTTCACCCCTCCACTTT; CDR3: CATSRDMAGVSPLHF
size: few; D: .; V: TRBV7-9; length: 17; J: TRBJ2-7; DNA: TGTGCCAGCAGCCCGTCTGGGGGAAAGTTACTCTCCTACGAGCAGTACTTC; CDR3: CASSPSGGKLLSYEQYF
size: .; D: .; V: TRBV5-1; length: 15; J: TRBJ2-1; DNA: TGCGCCAGCAGCATAAGGGACACGAATCGAGAGACCCAGTTCTTC; CDR3: CASSIRDTNRETQFF
size: few; D: TRBD2; V: TRBV4-2; length: 14; J: TRBJ2-7; DNA: TGTGCCAGCAGTACGGACAGCGGGGGCTACGAGCAGTACTTC; CDR3: CASSTDSGGYEQYF
size: .; D: TRBD2; V: TRBV28; length: 13; J: TRBJ2-7; DNA: TGTGCCAGTTTCAGCGGGGTCACCTACGAGCAGTACTTC; CDR3: CASFSGVTYEQYF
size: few; D: .; V: TRBV7-2; length: 13; J: TRBJ2-3; DNA: TGTGCCAGCGGGATTCTGACGGGGGATACGCAGTATTTT; CDR3: CASGILTGDTQYF
size: .; D: TRBD1; V: TRBV27; length: 16; J: TRBJ2-7; DNA: TGTGCCAGCAGTTCTAGTGTTGGGACAGTTACCTACGAGCAGTACTTC; CDR3: CASSSSVGTVTYEQYF
size: few; D: TRBD2; V: TRBV4-2; length: 15; J: TRBJ2-1; DNA: TGTGCCAGCAGCCAAGATACTAGCGGGGCTTCTGAGCAGTTCTTC; CDR3: CASSQDTSGASEQFF
size: few; D: .; V: TRBV20-1; length: 16; J: TRBJ2-1; DNA: TGCAGTGCTAGAGATCTCTTTCAATCCCTATACAATGAGCAGTTCTTC; CDR3: CSARDLFQSLYNEQFF
size: .; D: .; V: TRBV6-2/TRBV6-3; length: 15; J: TRBJ2-1; DNA: TGTGCCAGCAGGATCGAGCCCGGCTCCTACAATGAGCAGTTCTTC; CDR3: CASRIEPGSYNEQFF
size: .; D: TRBD1; V: TRBV2; length: 16; J: TRBJ2-5; DNA: TGTGCCAGCAGGATGAGGACAGGGGGAACGAAAGAGACCCAGTACTTC; CDR3: CASRMRTGGTKETQYF
size: .; D: .; V: TRBV15; length: 14; J: TRBJ1-6; DNA: TGTGCCACCAGCAGAGGTAGTGGTTATTCACCCCTCCACTTT; CDR3: CATSRGSGYSPLHF
size: few; D: .; V: TRBV3-1; length: 15; J: TRBJ1-1; DNA: TGTGCCAGCAGCCAAGTCAGGCCTATGGGGGCTGAAGCTTTCTTT; CDR3: CASSQVRPMGAEAFF
size: .; D: .; V: TRBV28; length: 15; J: TRBJ2-4; DNA: TGTGCCAGCAGACCTTCGGGACTAGCCAAAAACATTCAGTACTTC; CDR3: CASRPSGLAKNIQYF
size: .; D: .; V: TRBV30; length: 15; J: TRBJ2-7; DNA: TGTGCCTGGAGTGTATCCTGGGACACTTCCTACGAGCAGTACTTC; CDR3: CAWSVSWDTSYEQYF
size: .; D: .; V: TRBV12-3/TRBV12-4; length: 14; J: TRBJ1-6; DNA: TGTGCCAGCAGTTTTTACAGCCATAATTCACCCCTCCACTTT; CDR3: CASSFYSHNSPLHF
size: few; D: .; V: TRBV6-5; length: 14; J: TRBJ1-1; DNA: TGTGCCAGCAGTTACTCCGGGGGAACGGCTGAAGCTTTCTTT; CDR3: CASSYSGGTAEAFF
size: .; D: .; V: TRBV20-1; length: 12; J: TRBJ1-5; DNA: TGCAGTGCTAAGGGGGGAGTCCAGCCCCAGCATTTT; CDR3: CSAKGGVQPQHF
size: .; D: .; V: TRBV5-5; length: 19; J: TRBJ1-5; DNA: TGTGCCAGCAGCGTTTATAGAGGGGGTTCACCTTATAGCAATCAGCCCCAGCATTTT; CDR3: CASSVYRGGSPYSNQPQHF
size: .; D: .; V: TRBV3-1; length: 12; J: TRBJ2-1; DNA: TGTGCCAGCAGCCAACGGTGTTCTGGGCAGTTCTTC; CDR3: CASSQRCSGQFF
size: .; D: TRBD1; V: TRBV20-1; length: 15; J: TRBJ2-7; DNA: TGCAGTGCTAGACTACCGGGACAGGGTCCCTACGAGCAGTACTTC; CDR3: CSARLPGQGPYEQYF
size: .; D: .; V: TRBV2; length: 14; J: TRBJ1-5; DNA: TGTGCCAGCGGTTGGTCCCAGGGCAATCAGCCCCAGCATTTT; CDR3: CASGWSQGNQPQHF